The 26 T cell receptor beta chains below all came from one sample that was sequenced in a study of T cell responses to AZD1222 COVID-19 vaccine. Clones were read by immunoSEQ multiplex PCR, and TCRdb kept only the in-frame ones, dropping some. Of 70,000 or so clones in the sample, around 90% were seen once. The sequencing here drew on peripheral blood, taken on day 0 of AZD1222 vaccination. The receptors here all came from an adult in good health.

The chain recombines TRBV14 with TRBJ2-1; 8 bases align to TRBD1. Germline trimming cut 6 bases from V and 3 bases from J; bases unmatched to any gene: 7. The CDR3 has 15 residues. In germline, CDR1 is SGHDN, CDR2 FVKESK. CDR3 amino acids: CASSKSRGHYNEQFF. The CDR3 DNA follows: TGTGCCAGCAGTAAGAGCAGGGGGCACTACAATGAGCAGTTCTTC.

This clone has a single count. This CDR3 reads CASSIVGVTEAFF. In nucleotides, the CDR3 is TGTGCCAGTAGTATAGTTGGGGTTACCGAAGCTTTCTTT. J is TRBJ1-1 and V is TRBV19, with D unclear. CDR3 length: 13 amino acids. Germline values: CDR1 LNHDA, CDR2 SQIVND (reference sequence). With 1 base removed from V and 8 bases from J, the gap between germline ends came to 11 bases.

This rearrangement joins TRBV10-3 to TRBJ1-2; possible D gene TRBD1, 5 bases. This CDR3 region has 14 residues. With 7 bases removed from V and 0 bases from J, the gap between germline ends came to 12 bases. Germline values: CDR1 ENHRY, CDR2 SYGVKD. CDR3 loop: CAITGDSSNYGYTF. The CDR3 nucleotides read TGTGCCATCACGGGAGACAGTTCTAACTATGGCTACACCTTC.

This clone came up once. The chain uses TRBV5-5 and TRBJ1-6; tentatively, D is TRBD1 (5 bases). Trimming removed 4 bases from V and 2 bases from J, with 16 bases in between. CDR1 and CDR2 from the germline V gene are SGHKS and YYEKEE (reference sequence). CDR3 length: 17 residues. CDR3 in DNA: TGTGCCAGCAGCCCCGGTGCAGGGAGCCCCTATAATTCACCCCTCCACTTT. It codes for CASSPGAGSPYNSPLHF.

The chain couples TRBV15 to TRBJ2-7; D is unresolved. The CDR3 totals 13 residues. Trimming left V 1 base short and J 3 bases short, with 7 bases between. Germline V gene sequence: CDR1 LNHNV, CDR2 YYDKDF (reference sequence). CDR3 sequence: CATSRVYGYEQYF. CDR3 sequence (DNA): TGTGCCACCAGCAGAGTATACGGCTACGAGCAGTACTTC.

This chain uses TRBV10-2 with TRBJ2-1, with no clear D. The CDR3 extends over 12 amino acids. V lost 10 bases and J lost 5, with 12 bases in between. Germline lookup yields CDR1 WSHSY and CDR2 SAAADI. CDR3 sequence: CATTQQNNEQFF. In nucleotides, the CDR3 is TGCGCCACCACCCAGCAAAACAATGAGCAGTTCTTC.

The chain employs TRBV7-8 and TRBJ1-1; 11 bases map to TRBD1. The V gene end was trimmed by 4 bases and the J gene end by 5 bases; junction bases not matched to a gene: 6. The CDR3 length is 15 residues. Germline assignment: CDR1 SGHVS and CDR2 FQNEAQ. This CDR3 is CASSSRTGGPTEAFF. The CDR3 DNA reads TGTGCCAGCAGCTCCCGGACAGGGGGCCCGACTGAAGCTTTCTTT.

This chain joins TRBV2 and TRBJ2-7; 7 bases match TRBD2. The CDR3 runs 14 residues. Germline V lookup: CDR1 SNHLY, CDR2 FYNNEI. Trimming cost V 6 bases and J 4 bases; bases outside gene matches: 9. This CDR3 is CASSILAPKYEQYF. The DNA for the CDR3 is TGTGCCAGCAGCATACTAGCGCCGAAGTACGAGCAGTACTTC.

The J gene is TRBJ1-6, the V gene TRBV30; D not resolved. V was clipped by 3 bases and J by 9 bases, with 9 bases between them. The CDR3 runs to 12 residues. Germline CDR1 and CDR2: GTSNPN and SVGIG (reference sequence). The CDR3 here is CAWRTPGSPLHF. For the CDR3, the DNA is TGTGCCTGGAGGACCCCCGGTTCACCCCTCCACTTT. The whole variable domain, filled in from reference TRBV30 and TRBJ1-6, reads SQTIHQWPATLVQPVGSPLSLECTVEGTSNPNLYWYRQAAGRGLQLLFYSVGIGQISSEVPQNLSASRPQDRQFILSSKKLLLSDSGFYLCAWRTPGSPLHFGNGTRLTVT.

The gene calls are TRBV10-2 and TRBJ1-3; D gene ambiguous. Trimming took 0 bases from V and 1 from J, leaving 10 bases between them. Germline assignment: CDR1 WSHSY and CDR2 SAAADI. The CDR3 spans 16 residues. CDR3 amino acids: CASSESIGSSGNTIYF. CDR3 nucleotides: TGCGCCAGCAGTGAGTCTATCGGCAGTTCTGGAAACACCATATATTTT.

The count of this clone is one. This chain uses TRBV7-2 with TRBJ1-4; D remains ambiguous. CDR3 size: 15 residues. Germline CDR1 and CDR2: SGHTA and FQGNSA. Trimming cost V 5 bases and J 8 bases, with 18 bases left between them. CDR3 sequence: CASSPRGSLEEKLFF. The CDR3 nucleotides read TGTGCCAGCAGCCCTCGGGGATCGCTGGAGGAAAAACTGTTTTTT. The variable domain in full, with the rest retrieved from reference TRBV7-2 and TRBJ1-4, is GAGVSQSPSNKVTEKGKDVELRCDPISGHTALYWYRQSLGQGLEFLIYFQGNSAPDKSGLPSDRFSAERTGGSVSTLTIQRTQQEDSAVYLCASSPRGSLEEKLFFGSGTQLSVL.

This chain joins TRBV11-2 and TRBJ2-5; D could derive from TRBD1 or TRBD2 (6 bases each). The CDR3 loop spans 15 amino acids. CDR1 is SGHAT and CDR2 is FQNNGV in the germline V gene. The germline V and J ends were trimmed by 6 bases and 5 bases, with 19 bases remaining between them. The CDR3 spells CASSYQRGAQETQYF. The DNA for the CDR3 is TGTGCCAGCAGTTACCAGAGGGGGGCCCAGGAGACCCAGTACTTC.

This clone was recorded only once. The chain uses TRBV29-1 and TRBJ1-1, with TRBD1 matching 7 bases. J was trimmed by 1 base and V by 1 base; bases with no gene match: 6. Germline V gene data show CDR1 as SQVTM and CDR2 as ANQGSEA. CDR3 size: 15 residues. For the CDR3, the DNA is TGCAGCGTTGAAGCTCGAGGGGGCGGGAACACTGAAGCTTTCTTT. Encoded protein: CSVEARGGGNTEAFF.

With respect to this clone: Other DNA sequences in the sample encode the same CDR3. The V and J genes are TRBV30 and TRBJ1-1; possible D gene TRBD1, 6 bases. In germline, CDR1 is GTSNPN, CDR2 SVGIG (reference sequence). The CDR3 length is 14 residues. The V gene lost 4 bases and the J gene lost 3 bases, with 15 bases spanning the gap. This chain's CDR3 is CAWKGSPGDTEAFF. The CDR3, as DNA: TGTGCCTGGAAGGGGTCCCCAGGGGACACTGAAGCTTTCTTT.

The chain links TRBV19 to TRBJ1-2; D is ambiguous. Looked up from germline, CDR1 is LNHDA and CDR2 is SQIVND (reference sequence). This CDR3 is 16 amino acids long. Trimming removed 0 bases at V and 8 bases at J, with 19 bases between. The CDR3 bases are TGTGCCAGTAGTATAGATCTACTCGGTCCTTCCTGGGGCTACACCTTC. Its translation is CASSIDLLGPSWGYTF.

This chain links TRBV5-4 with TRBJ1-1; no reliable D call. Germline V CDR1 and CDR2: SGHNT, YYREEE (reference sequence). The V end lost 2 bases, the J end lost 2 bases, and 13 bases lay between the germline ends. The CDR3 runs to 15 residues. Here the CDR3 DNA reads TGTGCCAGCAGCTTTTCTCCCACGGGTAACACTGAAGCTTTCTTT. This codes for CASSFSPTGNTEAFF.

V gene TRBV24-1 combines with J gene TRBJ2-2; no definite D call. The V end was cut by 4 bases, the J end by 7 bases, with 12 bases between. The CDR3 length is 14 residues. The germline CDR1 and CDR2 sequences are KGHDR and SFDVKD. The CDR3 sequence is CATSEYKRGGELFF. The CDR3 region has the DNA TGTGCCACCAGTGAATATAAGCGAGGCGGGGAGCTGTTTTTT.

CDR3 sequence (DNA): TGTGCCAGCAGCGTAGAAGGGGGATATGAAAAACTGTTTTTT. Its translation: CASSVEGGYEKLFF. The chain links TRBV9 to TRBJ1-4; D might be TRBD1 (6 bases). The ends were cut back, 0 bases at V and 6 bases at J, with 9 bases in the middle. This CDR3 has 14 residues. CDR1 is SGDLS and CDR2 is YYNGEE in the germline V gene. The whole variable domain, filled in from reference TRBV9 and TRBJ1-4, reads DSGVTQTPKHLITATGQRVTLRCSPRSGDLSVYWYQQSLDQGLQFLIQYYNGEERAKGNILERFSAQQFPDLHSELNLSSLELGDSALYFCASSVEGGYEKLFFGSGTQLSVL.

The rearrangement uses TRBV5-4 and TRBJ1-1; TRBD1 is a possible D gene (6 bases). Trimming left V 2 bases short and J 11 bases short, with 16 bases between. CDR3 length: 13 amino acids. CDR1 and CDR2 from the germline V gene are SGHNT and YYREEE (reference sequence). CDR3 DNA sequence: TGTGCCAGCAGCTTTAATACGGGGGGCAATGCTTTCTTT. Amino acid sequence: CASSFNTGGNAFF.

This clone was picked up one time. V is TRBV19 and J is TRBJ1-5; possible D gene TRBD1, 5 bases. V lost 3 bases, J lost 7 bases, and 16 bases lay in between. Germline CDR1 and CDR2: LNHDA and SQIVND (reference sequence). CDR3 size: 15 residues. CDR3 DNA sequence: TGTGCCAGTAGTATCACCCTATGGGAGGGGCAGCCCCAGCATTTT. The encoded protein is CASSITLWEGQPQHF.

The V and J genes are TRBV6-8 and TRBJ1-5; D is possibly TRBD1 (6 bases). CDR1 and CDR2 from the germline V gene are MNHGY and SAAAGT. The V end was cut by 8 bases, the J end by 5 bases, with 16 bases between. The CDR3 sequence is 14 residues long. The CDR3 region is CASPWAGADQPQHF. CDR3 coding DNA: TGTGCCAGCCCCTGGGCGGGGGCTGATCAGCCCCAGCATTTT.

This CDR3 reads CASSLLAGVGMDEKLFF. The DNA of the CDR3 is TGTGCCAGCAGTTTATTGGCAGGGGTGGGAATGGATGAAAAACTGTTTTTT. The chain employs TRBV28 and TRBJ1-4; perhaps TRBD1 as D (6 bases). This CDR3 spans 17 amino acids. Germline loops: CDR1 MDHEN, CDR2 SYDVKM. V dropped 1 base and J dropped 6 bases, with 18 bases sitting between them.

V gene TRBV5-1 combines with J gene TRBJ1-2; possibly TRBD1 for D (5 bases). This CDR3 has 14 amino acids. Germline-derived CDR1 and CDR2 are SGHRS and YFSETQ. V gave up 0 bases and J gave up 4 bases, with 10 bases separating them. The CDR3 DNA sequence: TGCGCCAGCAGCTTGGGTTTCGGGGCCTATGGCTACACCTTC. Translation gives CASSLGFGAYGYTF.

The table lists this clone with a count of one. The V call is TRBV19, the J call TRBJ2-7; 8 bases are a match to TRBD2. Unmatched junction bases numbered 9, after V lost 5 bases and J lost 3 bases. Germline V gene sequence: CDR1 LNHDA, CDR2 SQIVND (reference sequence). The CDR3 is 15 amino acids. CDR3 coding DNA: TGTGCCAGTAGTCCCGCGGGAGGCTCGGGCTACGAGCAGTACTTC. This codes for CASSPAGGSGYEQYF.

The chain employs TRBV7-8 and TRBJ1-2, with TRBD1 matching over 7 bases. Germline CDR1 and CDR2: SGHVS and FQNEAQ. The CDR3 is made up of 15 amino acids. V lost 4 bases and J lost 3; bases outside the gene matches: 8. In DNA form, the CDR3 reads TGTGCCAGCAGCTCGGACAGGAGGTCTTACTATGGCTACACCTTC. It specifies CASSSDRRSYYGYTF.

This clone was seen more than once but under ten times. V is TRBV2 and J is TRBJ2-1; D is possibly TRBD2 (5 bases). CDR3 length: 16 amino acids. V was trimmed by 3 bases and J by 0 bases, leaving 12 bases between them. Germline V gene sequence: CDR1 SNHLY, CDR2 FYNNEI. The chain's CDR3 is CASSDARLSSYNEQFF. As DNA, the CDR3 is TGTGCCAGCAGTGACGCTCGACTAAGCTCCTACAATGAGCAGTTCTTC.